The text below deals with one T cell receptor (beta chain). The sample originates from a study of OX40 agonist ivuxolimab in advanced cancers. Only in-frame clones appear in the TCRdb table, and some are missing; sequencing was by immunoSEQ multiplex PCR. The sample holds 80,000 to 100,000 clones; roughly 94% are singletons and the top ten take approximately 2.4%. This CDR3 region has 14 residues. The V gene's germline CDR1 is MNHEY and CDR2 SMNVEV (reference sequence). V was cut by 3 bases and J by 9 bases, with 15 bases left in between. The source of this sequence is an adult with an advanced solid tumor such as melanoma, head and neck, liver or kidney cancer. Sequencing was performed on CD4+ or CD8+ T cells sorted from blood, taken in a trial of the OX40 agonist ivuxolimab. J is TRBJ2-1 and V is TRBV27, with D maybe TRBD2 (6 bases). The DNA for the CDR3 is TGTGCCAGCAGTTTTAAAGACTGGGAGGTTGAGCAGTTCTTC. It translates to CASSFKDWEVEQFF.